This TCR beta chain was sequenced in a study of cytomegalovirus exposure and HLA in healthy donors. Findings of the study overall: In terms of immune exposure information, only CMV serostatus was available.

With 60 Vbeta and 13 Jbeta primers, the PCR was carried out. The assay was immunoSEQ multiplex PCR, and TCRdb's table has in-frame clones only and misses some. Here the sample table reports about 130,000 clones. Of note for this clone: Its antigen is unknown.

Germline V gives CDR1 KGHSH, CDR2 LQKENI. The ends were cut back, 1 base at V and 3 bases at J, with 12 bases in the middle. There are 15 residues in the CDR3. The chain joins TRBV18 to TRBJ1-2; D perhaps matches TRBD1 (6 bases). The sample consisted of PBMCs. The TCR was taken from an older woman in good health and CMV-seronegative. CDR3 loop: CASSPRPTGDYGYTF. CDR3 sequence (DNA): TGTGCCAGCTCACCACGACCGACAGGCGACTATGGCTACACCTTC.